This TCR beta chain was sequenced during a study of blood T cells in healthy people across ages. Study-wide results and limits: Naive T cell percentage showed a strong correlation with the diversity of TCR beta.

Per the germline V gene, CDR1 is SQVTM and CDR2 is ANQGSEA. With 0 bases removed from V and 9 bases from J, the gap between germline ends came to 9 bases. The CDR3 totals 11 residues. Combining a sample-barcoded 5' primer with a J-beta primer mix, a second PCR ran for roughly 7 to 12 cycles. The template-switch adaptor was a 5' adaptor with 12 random nucleotides. It tagged each cDNA molecule. TCRdb passed the 5' RACE reads through MiXCR, listing each CDR3 protein once. The sample includes some 1.7 million distinct CDR3 sequences, under 30% of them seen just once. This clonotype showed up just a few times. Its antigen is still unknown.

The clonotype was recovered from a woman aged 25 to 39 in good health. Sequences were obtained from blood. The J gene is TRBJ2-7, the V gene TRBV29-1; no definite D call. The CDR3 DNA is TGCAGCGTTGAAGAGCTAAATGGGCAGTACTTC. Amino acids: CSVEELNGQYF.